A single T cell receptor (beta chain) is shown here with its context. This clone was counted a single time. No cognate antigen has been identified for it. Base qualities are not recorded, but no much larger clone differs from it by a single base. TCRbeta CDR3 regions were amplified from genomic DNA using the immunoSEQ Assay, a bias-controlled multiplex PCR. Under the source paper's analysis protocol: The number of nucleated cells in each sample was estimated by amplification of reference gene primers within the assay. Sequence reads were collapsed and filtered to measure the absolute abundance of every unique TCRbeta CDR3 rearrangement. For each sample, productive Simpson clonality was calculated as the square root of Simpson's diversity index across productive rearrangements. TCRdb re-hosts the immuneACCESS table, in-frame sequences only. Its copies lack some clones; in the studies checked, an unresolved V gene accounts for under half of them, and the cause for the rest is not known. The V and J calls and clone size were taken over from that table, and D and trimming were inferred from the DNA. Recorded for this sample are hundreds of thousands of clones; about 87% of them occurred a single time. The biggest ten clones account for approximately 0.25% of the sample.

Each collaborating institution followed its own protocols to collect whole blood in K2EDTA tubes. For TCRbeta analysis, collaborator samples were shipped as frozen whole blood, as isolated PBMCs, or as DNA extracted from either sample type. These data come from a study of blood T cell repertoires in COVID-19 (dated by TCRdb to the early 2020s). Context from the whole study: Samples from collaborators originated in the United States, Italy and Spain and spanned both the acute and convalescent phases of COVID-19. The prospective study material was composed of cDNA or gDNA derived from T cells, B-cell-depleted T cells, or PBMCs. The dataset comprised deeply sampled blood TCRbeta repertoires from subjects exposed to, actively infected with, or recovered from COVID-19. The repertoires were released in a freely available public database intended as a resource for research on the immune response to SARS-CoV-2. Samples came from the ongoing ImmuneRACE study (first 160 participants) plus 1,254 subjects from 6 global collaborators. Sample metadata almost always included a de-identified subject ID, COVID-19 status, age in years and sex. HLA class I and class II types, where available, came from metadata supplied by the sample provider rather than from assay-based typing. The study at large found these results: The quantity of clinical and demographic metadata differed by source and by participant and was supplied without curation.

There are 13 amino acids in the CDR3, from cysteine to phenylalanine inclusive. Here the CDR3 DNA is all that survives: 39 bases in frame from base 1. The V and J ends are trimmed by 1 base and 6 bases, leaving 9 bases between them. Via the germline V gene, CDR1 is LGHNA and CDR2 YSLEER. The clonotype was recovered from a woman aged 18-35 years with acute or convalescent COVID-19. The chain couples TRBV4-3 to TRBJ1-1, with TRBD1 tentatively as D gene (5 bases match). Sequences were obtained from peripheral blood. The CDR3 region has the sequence CASSQAGWPEAFF. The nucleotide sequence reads TGCGCCAGCAGCCAAGCAGGGTGGCCTGAAGCTTTCTTT.